The clone carrying this TCR beta chain came up many times. The data derive from a study of T cells in Graves' hyperthyroidism and ophthalmopathy. At the level of the study: Peripheral blood specimens were obtained at initial diagnosis, prior to any treatment.

This CDR3 is built from 13 residues. V was pared by 3 bases and J by 1 base, with 7 bases between. The germline V gene has CDR1 MNHEY and CDR2 SVGEGT. Amplification of TCR beta CDR3 regions used RNA as the template. Using the HTBI primer set, a first-round RT-PCR was run on the TCR CDR3. MiXCR was run by TCRdb on the multiplex PCR reads, yielding one entry per CDR3 protein. The sample holds about 350,000 distinct CDR3 sequences, more than 11% seen once. The source is a woman between 25 and 40 years old with Graves' hyperthyroidism. V and J are TRBV6-2 or TRBV6-3 and TRBJ2-7; D call uncertain. What was sequenced was blood. The CDR3 is CASSYPESYEQYF. The DNA for the CDR3 is TGTGCCAGCAGTTATCCCGAATCCTACGAGCAGTACTTC.